The sequence of this TCR beta chain was determined in a study of cytotoxic CD8 clonotypes in ibrutinib-treated CLL. Per the germline V gene, CDR1 is SGHDT and CDR2 is YYEEEE. The CDR3 loop spans 15 amino acids. The V end was cut by 1 base, the J end by 0 bases, with 8 bases between. This clone was counted between two and nine times. Data came from immunoSEQ multiplex PCR; TCRdb stores just in-frame clones and leaves some out. The table records some 29,000 clones, 76% of them present only once. The TCR sequence derives from a human donor with chronic lymphocytic leukemia. Sequenced material: PBMCs, taken after 36 months of ibrutinib treatment. This chain joins TRBV5-6 and TRBJ1-3; D might be TRBD1 (5 bases). CDR3 sequence (DNA): TGTGCCAGCAGCTTGAGGGGTTCCTCTGGAAACACCATATATTTT. Translation gives CASSLRGSSGNTIYF.